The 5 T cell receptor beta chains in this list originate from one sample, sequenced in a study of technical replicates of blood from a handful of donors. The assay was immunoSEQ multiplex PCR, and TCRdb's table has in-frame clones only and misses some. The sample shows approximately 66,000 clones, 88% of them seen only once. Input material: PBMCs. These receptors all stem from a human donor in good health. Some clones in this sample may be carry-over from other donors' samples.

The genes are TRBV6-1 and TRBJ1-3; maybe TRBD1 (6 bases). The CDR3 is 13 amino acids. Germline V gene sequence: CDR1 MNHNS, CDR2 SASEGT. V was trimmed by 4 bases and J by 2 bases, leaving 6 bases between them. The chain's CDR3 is CASSGQAGNTIYF. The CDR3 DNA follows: TGTGCCAGCAGTGGACAGGCTGGAAACACCATATATTTT.

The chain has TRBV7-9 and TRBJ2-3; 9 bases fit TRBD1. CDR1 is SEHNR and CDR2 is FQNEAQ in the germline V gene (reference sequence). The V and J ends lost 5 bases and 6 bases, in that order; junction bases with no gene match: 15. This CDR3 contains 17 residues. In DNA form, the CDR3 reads TGTGCCAGCAGCCCCCGAGGAAGGACAGGGGATTCGGATACGCAGTATTTT. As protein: CASSPRGRTGDSDTQYF. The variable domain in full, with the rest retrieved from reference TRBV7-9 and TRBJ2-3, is DTGVSQNPRHKITKRGQNVTFRCDPISEHNRLYWYRQTLGQGPEFLTYFQNEAQLEKSRLLSDRFSAERPKGSFSTLEIQRTEQGDSAMYLCASSPRGRTGDSDTQYFGPGTRLTVL.

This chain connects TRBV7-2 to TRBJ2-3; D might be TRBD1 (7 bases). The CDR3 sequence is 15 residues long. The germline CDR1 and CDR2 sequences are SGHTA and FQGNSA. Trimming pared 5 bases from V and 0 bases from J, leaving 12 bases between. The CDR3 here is CASSQGGHSTDTQYF. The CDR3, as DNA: TGTGCCAGCAGCCAGGGGGGACACAGCACAGATACGCAGTATTTT.

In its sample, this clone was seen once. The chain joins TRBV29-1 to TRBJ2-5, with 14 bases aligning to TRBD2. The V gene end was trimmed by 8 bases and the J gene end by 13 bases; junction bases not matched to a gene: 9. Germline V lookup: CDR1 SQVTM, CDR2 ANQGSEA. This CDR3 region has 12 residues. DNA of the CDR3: TGCAGCCTTCGGACTAGCGGGGGGACACGGTACTTC. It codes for CSLRTSGGTRYF.

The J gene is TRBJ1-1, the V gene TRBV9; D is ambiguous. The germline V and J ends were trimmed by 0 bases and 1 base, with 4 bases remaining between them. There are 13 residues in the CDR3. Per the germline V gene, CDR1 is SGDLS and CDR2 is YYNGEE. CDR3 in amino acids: CASSVASNTEAFF. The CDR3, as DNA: TGTGCCAGCAGCGTAGCCTCGAACACTGAAGCTTTCTTT.